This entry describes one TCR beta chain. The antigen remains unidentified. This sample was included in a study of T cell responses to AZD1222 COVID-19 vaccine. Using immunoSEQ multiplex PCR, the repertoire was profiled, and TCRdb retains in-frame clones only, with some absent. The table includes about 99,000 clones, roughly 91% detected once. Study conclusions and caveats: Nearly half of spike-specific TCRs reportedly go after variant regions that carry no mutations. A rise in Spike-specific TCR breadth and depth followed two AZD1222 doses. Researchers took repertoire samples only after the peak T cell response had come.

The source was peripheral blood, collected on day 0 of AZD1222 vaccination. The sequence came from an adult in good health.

Written as DNA, the CDR3 is TGTGCCAGCAGTCCGACAGGGTATGGCTACACCTTC. Protein sequence: CASSPTGYGYTF. The rearrangement uses TRBV2 and TRBJ1-2; 7 bases fit TRBD1. This CDR3 is 12 amino acids long. Looked up from germline, CDR1 is SNHLY and CDR2 is FYNNEI. The ends lost 5 bases at V and 5 bases at J; junction bases unmatched: 2.